This T cell receptor (beta chain) was documented in a study of control samples from healthy donors and cancer patients. V was trimmed by 7 bases and J by 0 bases, leaving 9 bases between them. Germline V gene sequence: CDR1 SNHLY, CDR2 FYNNEI. The CDR3 contains 13 residues. Generated by immunoSEQ multiplex PCR, the TCRdb table keeps only in-frame clones and is missing some. The sample lists approximately 60,000 clones, approximately 90% occurring once. The chain couples TRBV2 to TRBJ1-1; unclear D gene. Source material: PBMCs. This receptor was identified in a woman aged 50 to 60 with colorectal cancer. The CDR3 bases are TGTGCCAGCACGATTCAGATGAACACTGAAGCTTTCTTT. Protein: CASTIQMNTEAFF.